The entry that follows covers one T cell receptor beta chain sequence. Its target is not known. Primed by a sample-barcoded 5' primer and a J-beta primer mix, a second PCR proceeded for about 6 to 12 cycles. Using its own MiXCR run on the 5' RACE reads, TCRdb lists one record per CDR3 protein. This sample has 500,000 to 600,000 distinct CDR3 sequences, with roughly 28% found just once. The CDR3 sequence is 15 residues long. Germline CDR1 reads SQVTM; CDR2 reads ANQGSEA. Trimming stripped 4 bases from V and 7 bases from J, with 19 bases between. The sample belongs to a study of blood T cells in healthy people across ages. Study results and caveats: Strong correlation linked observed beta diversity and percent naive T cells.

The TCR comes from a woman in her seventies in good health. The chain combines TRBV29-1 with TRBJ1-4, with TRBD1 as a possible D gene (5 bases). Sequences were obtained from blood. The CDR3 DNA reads TGCAGCGTTGGTGGAGACAGCCTAGGGAGTGAAAAACTGTTTTTT. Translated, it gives CSVGGDSLGSEKLFF.